The 21 T cell receptor beta chains below come from one sample, sequenced in a study of blood T cell repertoires in COVID-19. Assay used: immunoSEQ multiplex PCR; TCRdb lists only in-frame clones, some missing. The sample yields roughly 150,000 clones, approximately 80% seen once. The sample consisted of peripheral blood. Receptors originate from a woman of 80 years or more with active or convalescent COVID-19.

V gene TRBV6-5 combines with J gene TRBJ2-3; D not resolved. This CDR3 contains 14 residues. Looked up from germline, CDR1 is MNHEY and CDR2 is SVGAGI. Trimming removed 9 bases from V and 2 bases from J, with 15 bases in between. The DNA for the CDR3 is TGTGCCAGTAGCCCCTCAACTTCCACAGATACGCAGTATTTT. Protein: CASSPSTSTDTQYF.

The chain has TRBV7-8 and TRBJ1-6; 7 bases are a match to TRBD1. Germline CDR1 is SGHVS and CDR2 is FQNEAQ. The CDR3 is made up of 15 amino acids. Trimming at V came to 2 bases and at J to 5 bases, leaving 3 bases not matched to a gene. The CDR3 loop reads CASSLRTGDNSPLHF. CDR3 sequence (DNA): TGTGCCAGCAGCTTAAGGACAGGCGATAATTCACCCCTCCACTTT.

This chain links TRBV3-1 (or the pseudogene TRBV3-2) with TRBJ1-2; D is undetermined. The CDR3 contains 16 residues. Trimming left V 2 bases short and J 5 bases short, with 18 bases between. Germline values: CDR1 LGHDT, CDR2 YNNKEL (reference sequence). Here the CDR3 DNA reads TGTGCCAGCAGCCAAAATTCCCGGAGTCCGCCTTATGGCTACACCTTC. Translation gives CASSQNSRSPPYGYTF.

This clone has just a few counts. V usage is TRBV6-6 and J usage is TRBJ1-5; 7 bases are shared with TRBD1. J lost 0 bases, V lost 2 bases, and 4 bases had no gene match. The CDR3 consists of 16 residues. Germline CDR1 MNHNY, CDR2 SVGAGI (reference sequence). The CDR3 region has the DNA TGTGCCAGCAGTTACGGGCAGGGGGTTAGCAATCAGCCCCAGCATTTT. Its translation: CASSYGQGVSNQPQHF.

This chain connects TRBV9 to TRBJ2-2; weak D call: TRBD1 (6 bases). V lost 0 bases, J lost 3 bases, and 15 bases lay in between. Germline lookup yields CDR1 SGDLS and CDR2 YYNGEE. This CDR3 is 17 amino acids long. The CDR3, as DNA: TGTGCCAGCAGCGTAGCTGTGGGGGCAGCGGACACCGGGGAGCTGTTTTTT. Encoded protein: CASSVAVGAADTGELFF.

This chain uses TRBV6-6 with TRBJ1-5, with D possibly being TRBD1 (6 bases). CDR3 size: 14 residues. Trimming took 3 bases from V and 6 from J, leaving 12 bases between them. The germline gives CDR1 MNHNY, CDR2 SVGAGI (reference sequence). The CDR3 is CASSYETGSQPQHF. Written as DNA, the CDR3 is TGTGCCAGCAGTTATGAAACAGGGAGTCAGCCCCAGCATTTT.

The V gene is TRBV4-3, the J gene TRBJ1-5; TRBD1 agrees at 8 bases. The CDR3 is made up of 18 amino acids. Germline V gene lookup returns CDR1 LGHNA and CDR2 YSLEER. The V gene end was trimmed by 0 bases and the J gene end by 7 bases; junction bases not matched to a gene: 14. Here the CDR3 reads CASSQDPRQGRVDQPQHF. The CDR3 DNA follows: TGCGCCAGCAGCCAAGATCCCCGACAGGGGCGAGTTGACCAGCCCCAGCATTTT.

This chain connects TRBV27 to TRBJ2-5; D is ambiguous. Trimming removed 3 bases at V and 1 base at J, with 6 bases between. The germline V gene encodes CDR1 MNHEY and CDR2 SMNVEV (reference sequence). This CDR3 spans 13 amino acids. The CDR3 region is CASSLRSQETQYF. The DNA of the CDR3 is TGTGCCAGCAGTTTGCGGTCCCAAGAGACCCAGTACTTC.

V is TRBV12-3 or TRBV12-4 and J is TRBJ1-2, with unresolved D. The CDR3 runs to 12 residues. Between the trimmed V and J ends, which lost 7 bases and 4 bases, there was a span of 10 bases. The CDR3: CASTQTSYGYTF. CDR3 DNA sequence: TGTGCCAGCACCCAGACAAGCTATGGCTACACCTTC.

The chain uses TRBV7-3 and TRBJ2-6; the D gene is possibly TRBD1 (5 bases). The CDR3 loop spans 15 amino acids. V lost 5 bases to trimming and J lost 1 base, with 9 bases between them. Germline CDR1 reads SGHTA; CDR2 reads FQGTGA. The CDR3 reads CASSLYRSGANVLTF. For the CDR3, the DNA is TGTGCCAGCAGCCTTTACAGGTCTGGGGCCAACGTCCTGACTTTC.

The chain is built from TRBV5-1 and TRBJ2-1; D might be TRBD2 (5 bases). The CDR3 extends over 14 amino acids. Trimming took 2 bases from V and 7 from J, leaving 13 bases between them. Germline V gene sequence: CDR1 SGHRS, CDR2 YFSETQ. As DNA, the CDR3 is TGCGCCAGCAGCTTACGGGGAATTGAGAATGAGCAGTTCTTC. This encodes CASSLRGIENEQFF.

This clone was counted a few times. The chain is built from TRBV6-5 and TRBJ1-2; TRBD1 aligns across 8 bases. Per germline, CDR1 MNHEY and CDR2 SVGAGI. This CDR3 spans 16 amino acids. After removal of 4 bases from V and 4 bases from J, the junction contained 11 bases not matched to a gene. As DNA, the CDR3 is TGTGCCAGCAGTTCTAACGGACAGGGCAGAGTCTATGGCTACACCTTC. The encoded protein is CASSSNGQGRVYGYTF.

The sample holds a few counts of this clone. The chain has TRBV6-2 or TRBV6-3 and TRBJ2-7; D may be TRBD2 (5 bases). Germline V gene lookup returns CDR1 MNHEY and CDR2 SVGEGT. Trimming took off 0 bases at V and 5 bases at J, with 14 bases between the two ends. The CDR3 is made up of 15 amino acids. The CDR3 reads CASSYSVEATHEQYF. The CDR3 bases are TGTGCCAGCAGTTACTCGGTGGAGGCCACCCACGAGCAGTACTTC.

The chain has TRBV7-2 and TRBJ2-3, with D perhaps TRBD1 (6 bases). V lost 3 bases, J lost 5 bases, and 12 bases lay in between. Germline values: CDR1 SGHTA, CDR2 FQGNSA. The CDR3 has 14 amino acids. CDR3 nucleotide sequence: TGTGCCAGCAGCTTGTATGCAGGGGTAGATACGCAGTATTTT. It encodes CASSLYAGVDTQYF.

This sequence joins TRBV27 and TRBJ1-4; 9 nucleotides line up with TRBD1. Germline V gives CDR1 MNHEY, CDR2 SMNVEV (reference sequence). CDR3 size: 15 residues. The J segment lost 5 bases and the V segment lost 4 bases, leaving 5 bases of the junction unmatched. This chain's CDR3 is CASSSWGTGNEKLFF. CDR3 coding DNA: TGTGCCAGCAGTTCATGGGGGACAGGGAATGAAAAACTGTTTTTT.

V usage is TRBV7-2 and J usage is TRBJ2-3; TRBD2 matches 7 bases. The V and J ends lost 3 bases and 4 bases, in that order; junction bases with no gene match: 10. The CDR3 is made up of 16 amino acids. In germline, CDR1 is SGHTA, CDR2 FQGNSA. Here the CDR3 reads CASSFRASGGADTQYF. For the CDR3, the DNA is TGTGCCAGCAGCTTCCGGGCTAGCGGAGGGGCAGATACGCAGTATTTT.

The table lists this clone with a count of one. Other DNA sequences from this sample encode an identical CDR3 as well. This sequence joins TRBV5-4 and TRBJ2-7; D possibly corresponds to TRBD2 (6 bases). There are 15 residues in the CDR3. Germline loops: CDR1 SGHNT, CDR2 YYREEE (reference sequence). With 0 bases removed from V and 1 base from J, the gap between germline ends came to 11 bases. The CDR3 DNA reads TGTGCCAGCAGCTTGGGCGGTGGGGGGTCCTACGAGCAGTACTTC. It is translated as CASSLGGGGSYEQYF.

The rearrangement joins TRBV13 to TRBJ2-3; 7 bases agree with TRBD1. V was pared by 5 bases and J by 2 bases, with 10 bases of the junction left unmatched. The CDR3 loop spans 16 amino acids. Germline assignment: CDR1 PRHDT and CDR2 FYEKMQ (reference sequence). The CDR3 coding sequence is TGTGCCAGCAGCCTCCAACAGGGGTCTAACACAGATACGCAGTATTTT. This translates into CASSLQQGSNTDTQYF.

This rearrangement joins TRBV10-2 to TRBJ2-2; possibly TRBD2 for D (6 bases). The germline V gene has CDR1 WSHSY and CDR2 SAAADI. This CDR3 contains 16 residues. The germline V and J ends were trimmed by 6 bases and 1 base, with 15 bases remaining between them. CDR3 DNA sequence: TGCGCCAGCAGGCAGACCGGGACTGGGAACACCGGGGAGCTGTTTTTT. It codes for CASRQTGTGNTGELFF.

The genes are TRBV5-1 and TRBJ2-7; tentatively, D is TRBD1 (6 bases). The CDR3 is made up of 14 amino acids. The V end lost 4 bases, the J end lost 5 bases, and 16 bases lay between the germline ends. CDR1 is SGHRS, CDR2 YFSETQ, per germline. The CDR3 bases are TGCGCCAGCAGCACAGGACAGATGAGGAACGAGCAGTACTTC. It codes for CASSTGQMRNEQYF.

Regarding this clone: Other DNA sequences in the sample encode the same CDR3. V and J are TRBV6-5 and TRBJ1-1; a possible D gene is TRBD1 (5 bases). The V and J ends lost 0 bases and 2 bases respectively, with 13 bases between them. Per the germline V gene, CDR1 is MNHEY and CDR2 is SVGAGI. The CDR3 consists of 16 residues. CDR3 sequence reads: CASSYSGGARNTEAFF. CDR3 nucleotide sequence: TGTGCCAGCAGTTACTCGGGAGGGGCCCGAAACACTGAAGCTTTCTTT.